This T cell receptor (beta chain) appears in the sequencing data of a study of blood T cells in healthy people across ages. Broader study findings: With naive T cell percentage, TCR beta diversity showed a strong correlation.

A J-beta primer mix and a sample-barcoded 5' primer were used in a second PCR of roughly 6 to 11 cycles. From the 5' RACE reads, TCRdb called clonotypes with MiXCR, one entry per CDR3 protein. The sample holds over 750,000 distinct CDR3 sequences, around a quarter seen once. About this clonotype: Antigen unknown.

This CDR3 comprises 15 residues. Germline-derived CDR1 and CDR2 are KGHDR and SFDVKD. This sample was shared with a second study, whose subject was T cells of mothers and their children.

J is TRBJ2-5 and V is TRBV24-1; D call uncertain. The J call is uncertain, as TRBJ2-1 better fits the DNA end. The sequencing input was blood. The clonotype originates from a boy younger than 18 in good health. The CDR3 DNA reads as TGTGCCACCAGTGATTTAGGATCACTTGACAATGAGCAGTTCTTC. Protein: CATSDLGSLDNEQFF.